The entry below gives a single T cell receptor beta chain sequence along with its context. Its target is unknown. The time point is: peripheral blood 6 weeks after treatment start. The diagnosis in patients was locally advanced or metastatic urothelial carcinoma. TCRdb keeps only in-frame clones here, not all; method: immunoSEQ multiplex PCR. Of around 33,000 clones listed, around 89% are singletons. The source of the sample is a study of PD-L1 blockade in urothelial cancer. Study at large: The study started patients on atezolizumab in the mid-2010s, giving 1,200 mg intravenously every 3 weeks.

The CDR3 spans 11 residues. CDR1 is SGHTA and CDR2 is FQGNSA in the germline V gene. V was clipped by 3 bases and J by 13 bases; unmatched bases: 2. General study results and limits: Tumor-linked clones in blood grew more by 3 weeks in durable-benefit patients.

The chain employs TRBV7-2 and TRBJ1-4, with 7 bases matching TRBD1. The specimen comprised PBMCs, sampled around atezolizumab (anti-PD-L1) treatment. The TCR originated in a man aged 80 or over with urothelial cancer. In DNA, the CDR3 is TGTGCCAGCAGCTTGACAGGGACACTGTTTTTT. Translation gives CASSLTGTLFF.